The clone carrying this TCR beta chain was seen a few times. In TCRdb, the 5' RACE reads were re-called with MiXCR into one record per CDR3 protein. The sample gives more than 25,000 distinct CDR3 sequences, around 8.6% of which show up once; 2% to 2.5% is in the top ten. The data originate from a study of chronic HIV infection and antiretroviral therapy. The sequenced material came from peripheral blood. The clonotype comes from an adult who had HIV and had not received antiretroviral therapy, or was an uninfected healthy control (not recorded which).

This chain's CDR3 is CASSLVQYNQPQHF. For the CDR3, the DNA is TGTGCCAGCAGTTTGGTACAGTACAATCAGCCCCAGCATTTT. V and J are TRBV6-5 and TRBJ1-5, with unresolved D. Germline CDR1 reads MNHEY; CDR2 reads SVGAGI. This CDR3 is built from 14 residues. V lost 4 bases to trimming and J lost 3 bases, with 10 bases between them.